This T cell receptor beta chain stems from a study of T cells in Graves' hyperthyroidism and ophthalmopathy. Patients showing uncontrolled infection, other autoimmune disease, pregnancy or lactation were ineligible. The PBMCs studied were ones that came from approximately 9.9 ml fresh peripheral blood. Notes on the study in general: Ophthalmopathy was told apart from stable hyperthyroidism by a 13 V-J model. Blood also carried most thyroid clonotypes expanded above 0.001.

V lost 4 bases and J 4 bases, leaving 12 bases between the germline ends. The CDR3 loop spans 13 amino acids. The germline CDR1 and CDR2 sequences are SGHNT and YYREEE (reference sequence). This clonotype has just a few counts. Its cognate antigen is unknown. TCR beta CDR3 sequences were amplified from RNA transcripts. A first-round RT-PCR of the TCR CDR3 used the HTBI primer set. TCRdb fed the multiplex PCR reads into MiXCR, producing one record per CDR3 protein. Of about 350,000 distinct CDR3 sequences listed, 13% to 15% are singletons. The chain uses TRBV5-4 and TRBJ2-7; D may be TRBD2 (6 bases). Sequenced material: blood. The source of this sequence is a woman between 55 and 75 years old with Graves' ophthalmopathy. The CDR3 here is CASSHGSGYEQYF. The CDR3 DNA reads as TGTGCCAGCAGCCACGGGAGCGGGTACGAGCAGTACTTC.